This T cell receptor beta chain was found in a study of T cell responses to AZD1222 COVID-19 vaccine. In the study overall: Second-dose groups at about 4 or about 12 weeks were pooled.

Whole-study findings and limits: Among spike-specific TCRs, nearly half reportedly target unmutated variant regions. Females made up more of the donors, who were largely white British, and clonal diversity may have come out too low. Increases in Spike-specific TCR breadth and depth were seen after two AZD1222 doses.

The method was immunoSEQ multiplex PCR; TCRdb's version includes in-frame clones alone and lacks a portion of them. This table has 75,000 to 90,000 clones, about 83% appearing once. Remarks on this clone: What it binds is not known.

This CDR3 has 13 amino acids. In germline, CDR1 is MNHNY, CDR2 SVGAGI (reference sequence). Trimming cost V 9 bases and J 4 bases, with 15 bases left between them. The clonotype comes from an adult in good health. The chain links TRBV6-6 to TRBJ1-1; D is possibly TRBD1 (6 bases). Material: peripheral blood, obtained on day 0 of AZD1222 vaccination. The CDR3: CASRGGQSTEAFF. The CDR3 coding sequence is TGTGCCAGTCGGGGGGGGCAAAGCACTGAAGCTTTCTTT.